Given below is one TCR beta chain in context. What it binds is unknown. The data were taken from a study of siplizumab effects on memory and regulatory T cells. This CDR3 spans 13 amino acids. V was shortened by 4 bases and J by 0 bases, with 5 bases between the two germline ends. CDR1 and CDR2 from the germline V gene are SNHLY and FYNNEI. Assay: immunoSEQ multiplex PCR; the TCRdb copy retains only in-frame clones and omits some. Seen here are roughly 110,000 clones, about 94% observed once, and the top ten hold over 0.15%. Study conclusions and caveats: Roughly 80-95% of proliferating CD4+ or CD8+ clones defied assignment to a naive or memory phenotype. Siplizumab gave mappable alloreactive CD4+ clones an average Treg-derived fraction of about 69%, against over 25% in controls. Suppression by proliferating Tregs derived from siplizumab cultures was not verified.

The receptor was derived from a human donor in good health. Sequenced input: non-Treg CD4+ T cells sorted from blood. The chain recombines TRBV2 with TRBJ2-3; D is unclear. This CDR3 is CASSGVSTDTQYF. Here the CDR3 DNA reads TGTGCCAGCAGTGGTGTCAGCACAGATACGCAGTATTTT. Looking up the rest from reference TRBV2 and TRBJ2-3 gives the full variable domain: EPEVTQTPSHQVTQMGQEVILRCVPISNHLYFYWYRQILGQKVEFLVSFYNNEISEKSEIFDDQFSVERPDGSNFTLKIRSTKLEDSAMYFCASSGVSTDTQYFGPGTRLTVL.